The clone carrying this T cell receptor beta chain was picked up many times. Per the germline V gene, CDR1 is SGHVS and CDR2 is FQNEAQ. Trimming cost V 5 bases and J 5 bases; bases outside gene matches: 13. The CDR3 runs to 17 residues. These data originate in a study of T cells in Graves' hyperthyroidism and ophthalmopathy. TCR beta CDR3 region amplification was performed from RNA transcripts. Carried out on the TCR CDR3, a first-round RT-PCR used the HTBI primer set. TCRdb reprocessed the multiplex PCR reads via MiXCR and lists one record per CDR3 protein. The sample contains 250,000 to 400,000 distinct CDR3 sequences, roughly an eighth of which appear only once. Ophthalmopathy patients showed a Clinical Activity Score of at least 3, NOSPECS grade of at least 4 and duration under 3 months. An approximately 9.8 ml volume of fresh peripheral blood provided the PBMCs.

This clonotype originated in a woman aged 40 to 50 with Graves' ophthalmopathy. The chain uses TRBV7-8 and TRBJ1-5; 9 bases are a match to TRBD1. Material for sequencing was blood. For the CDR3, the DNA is TGTGCCAGCAGCGATAGTGGAACAGGGGGCCGACATCAGCCCCAGCATTTT. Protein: CASSDSGTGGRHQPQHF. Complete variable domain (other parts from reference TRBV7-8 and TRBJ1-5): GAGVSQSPRYKVAKRGQDVALRCDPISGHVSLFWYQQALGQGPEFLTYFQNEAQLDKSGLPSDRFFAERPEGSVSTLKIQRTQQEDSAVYLCASSDSGTGGRHQPQHFGDGTRLSIL.